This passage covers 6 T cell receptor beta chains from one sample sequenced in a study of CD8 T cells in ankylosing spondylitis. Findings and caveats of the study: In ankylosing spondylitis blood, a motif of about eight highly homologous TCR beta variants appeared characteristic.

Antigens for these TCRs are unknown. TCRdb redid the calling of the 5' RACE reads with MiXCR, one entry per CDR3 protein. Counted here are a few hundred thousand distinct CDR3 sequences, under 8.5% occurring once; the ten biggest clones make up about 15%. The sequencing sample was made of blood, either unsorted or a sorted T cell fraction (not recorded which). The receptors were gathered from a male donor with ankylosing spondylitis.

CDR3 sequence reads: CASSQVAVGNYGYTF. The CDR3 DNA reads TGTGCCAGCAGCCAAGTGGCCGTAGGAAACTATGGCTACACCTTC. The V call is TRBV3-1, the J call TRBJ1-2, with D unresolved. The germline gives CDR1 LGHDT, CDR2 YNNKEL (reference sequence). V was shortened by 1 base and J by 2 bases, with 11 bases between the two germline ends. CDR3 length: 15 amino acids.

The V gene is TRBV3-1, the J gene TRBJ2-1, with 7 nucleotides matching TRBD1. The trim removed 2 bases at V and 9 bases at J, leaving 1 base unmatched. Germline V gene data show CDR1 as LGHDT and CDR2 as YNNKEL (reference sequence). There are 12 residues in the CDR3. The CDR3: CASSQNRGEQFF. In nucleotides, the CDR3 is TGTGCCAGCAGCCAAAACAGGGGTGAGCAGTTCTTC.

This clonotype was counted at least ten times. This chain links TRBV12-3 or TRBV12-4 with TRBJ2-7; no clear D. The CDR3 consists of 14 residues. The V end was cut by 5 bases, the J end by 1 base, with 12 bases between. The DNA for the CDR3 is TGTGCCAGCAGTCCGCGGTTCGAGTCCTACGAGCAGTACTTC. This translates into CASSPRFESYEQYF.

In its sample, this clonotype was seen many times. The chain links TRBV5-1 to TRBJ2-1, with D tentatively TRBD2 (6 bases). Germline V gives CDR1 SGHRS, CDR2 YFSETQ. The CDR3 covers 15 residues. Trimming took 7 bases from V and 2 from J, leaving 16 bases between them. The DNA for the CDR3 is TGCGCCAGCTCCACTCTCGGGAGCGCCTACAATGAGCAGTTCTTC. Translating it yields CASSTLGSAYNEQFF.

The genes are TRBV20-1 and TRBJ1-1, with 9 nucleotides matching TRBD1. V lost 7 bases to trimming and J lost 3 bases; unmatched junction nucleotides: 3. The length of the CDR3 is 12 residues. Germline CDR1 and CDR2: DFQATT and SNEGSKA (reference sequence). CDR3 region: CSDRGPYTEAFF. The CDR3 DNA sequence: TGCAGTGACAGGGGGCCTTACACTGAAGCTTTCTTT.

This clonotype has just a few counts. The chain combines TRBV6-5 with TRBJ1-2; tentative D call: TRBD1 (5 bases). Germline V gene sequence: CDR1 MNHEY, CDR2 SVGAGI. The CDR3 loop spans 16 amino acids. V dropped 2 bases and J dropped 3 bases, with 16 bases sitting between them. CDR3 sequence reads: CASSYPRRGADYGYTF. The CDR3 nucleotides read TGTGCCAGCAGTTACCCCCGTCGCGGGGCGGACTATGGCTACACCTTC.